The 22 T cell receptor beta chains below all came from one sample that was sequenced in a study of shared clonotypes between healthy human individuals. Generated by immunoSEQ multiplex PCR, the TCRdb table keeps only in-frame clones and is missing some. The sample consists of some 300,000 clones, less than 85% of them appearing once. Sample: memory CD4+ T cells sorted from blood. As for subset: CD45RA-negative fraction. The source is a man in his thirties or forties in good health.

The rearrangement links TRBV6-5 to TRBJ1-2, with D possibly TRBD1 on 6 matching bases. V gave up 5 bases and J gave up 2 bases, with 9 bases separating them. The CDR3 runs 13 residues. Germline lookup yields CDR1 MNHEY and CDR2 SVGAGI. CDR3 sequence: CASSPDRNYGYTF. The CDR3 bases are TGTGCCAGCAGTCCTGACAGGAACTATGGCTACACCTTC.

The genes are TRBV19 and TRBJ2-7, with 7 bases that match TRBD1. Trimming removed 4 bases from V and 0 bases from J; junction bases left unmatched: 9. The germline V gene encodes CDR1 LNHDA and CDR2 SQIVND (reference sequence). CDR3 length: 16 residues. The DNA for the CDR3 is TGTGCCAGTAGTACCCCACGGGACAGAGTCTCCTACGAGCAGTACTTC. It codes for CASSTPRDRVSYEQYF.

In DNA, the CDR3 is TGTGCCAGCAGCTTGGGACTAGCGGGAGGTCGCTTGGGAGATACGCAGTATTTT. This codes for CASSLGLAGGRLGDTQYF. V and J are TRBV11-2 and TRBJ2-3; 15 bases match TRBD2. This CDR3 is 18 amino acids long. Germline V gives CDR1 SGHAT, CDR2 FQNNGV. Trimming took 3 bases from V and 5 from J; bases not matched to a gene: 9.

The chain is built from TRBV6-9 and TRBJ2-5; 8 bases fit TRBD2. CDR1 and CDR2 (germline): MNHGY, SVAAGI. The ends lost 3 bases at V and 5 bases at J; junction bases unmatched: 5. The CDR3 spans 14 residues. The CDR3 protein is CASSYSGTSETQYF. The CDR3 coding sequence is TGTGCCAGCAGTTACTCCGGGACTAGTGAGACCCAGTACTTC.

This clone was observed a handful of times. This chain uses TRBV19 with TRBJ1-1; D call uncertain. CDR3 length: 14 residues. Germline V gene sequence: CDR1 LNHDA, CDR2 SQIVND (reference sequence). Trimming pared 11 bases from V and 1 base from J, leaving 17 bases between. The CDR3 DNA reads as TGTGCCTCCCAAGTGGGCAGCCAGAACACTGAAGCTTTCTTT. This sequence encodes CASQVGSQNTEAFF.

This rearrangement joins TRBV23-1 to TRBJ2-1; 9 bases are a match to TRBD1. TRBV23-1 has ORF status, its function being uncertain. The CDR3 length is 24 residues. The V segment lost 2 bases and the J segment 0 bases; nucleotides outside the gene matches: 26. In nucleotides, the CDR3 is TGCGCCAGCAGTCAAATAGGCCTTAATCAGGGACAGGGCAGCATCAGATACTCCTACAATGAGCAGTTCTTC. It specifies CASSQIGLNQGQGSIRYSYNEQFF.

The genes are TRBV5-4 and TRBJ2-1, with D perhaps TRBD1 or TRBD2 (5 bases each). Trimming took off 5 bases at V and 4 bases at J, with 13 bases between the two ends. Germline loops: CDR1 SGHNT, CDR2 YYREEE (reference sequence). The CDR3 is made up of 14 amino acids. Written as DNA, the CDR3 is TGTGCCAGCAGTACCGGGACCAGGTACAATGAGCAGTTCTTC. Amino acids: CASSTGTRYNEQFF.

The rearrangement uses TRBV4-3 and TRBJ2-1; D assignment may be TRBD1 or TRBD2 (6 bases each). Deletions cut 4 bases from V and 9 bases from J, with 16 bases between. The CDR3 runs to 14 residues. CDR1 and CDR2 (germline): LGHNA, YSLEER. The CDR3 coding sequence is TGCGCCAGCAGCCTGGCGCTCGGGGGCAGTGAGCAGTTCTTC. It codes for CASSLALGGSEQFF.

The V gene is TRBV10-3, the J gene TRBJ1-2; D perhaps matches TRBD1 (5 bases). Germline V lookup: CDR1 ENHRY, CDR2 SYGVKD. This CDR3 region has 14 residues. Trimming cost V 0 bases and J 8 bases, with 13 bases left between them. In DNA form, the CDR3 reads TGTGCCATCAGTGAGTCGCAGGGATCCCACGGCTACACCTTC. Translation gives CAISESQGSHGYTF.

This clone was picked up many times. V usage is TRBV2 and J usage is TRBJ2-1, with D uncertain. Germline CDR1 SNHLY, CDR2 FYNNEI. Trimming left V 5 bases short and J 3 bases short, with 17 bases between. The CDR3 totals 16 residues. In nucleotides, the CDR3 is TGTGCCAGCAGTTCGTGGACCGGTCCCTACTACAATGAGCAGTTCTTC. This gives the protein CASSSWTGPYYNEQFF.

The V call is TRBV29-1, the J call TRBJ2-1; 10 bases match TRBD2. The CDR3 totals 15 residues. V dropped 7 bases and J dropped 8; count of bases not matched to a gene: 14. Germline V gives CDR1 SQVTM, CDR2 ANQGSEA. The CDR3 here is CSAAGASGRGDEQFF. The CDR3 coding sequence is TGCAGCGCCGCCGGAGCTAGCGGGAGAGGTGATGAGCAGTTCTTC.

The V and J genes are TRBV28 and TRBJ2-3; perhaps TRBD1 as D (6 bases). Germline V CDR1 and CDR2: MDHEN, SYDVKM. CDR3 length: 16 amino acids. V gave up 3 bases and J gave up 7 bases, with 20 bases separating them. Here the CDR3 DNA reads TGTGCCAGCAGTTTTCAGGGGTTTATAGGTCTTCATACGCAGTATTTT. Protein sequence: CASSFQGFIGLHTQYF.

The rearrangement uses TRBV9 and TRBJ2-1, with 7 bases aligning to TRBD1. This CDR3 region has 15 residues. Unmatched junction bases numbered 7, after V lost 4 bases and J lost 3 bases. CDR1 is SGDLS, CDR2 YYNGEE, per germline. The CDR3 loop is CASSTRTGGYNEQFF. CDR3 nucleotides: TGTGCCAGCAGCACTCGGACAGGTGGCTACAATGAGCAGTTCTTC.

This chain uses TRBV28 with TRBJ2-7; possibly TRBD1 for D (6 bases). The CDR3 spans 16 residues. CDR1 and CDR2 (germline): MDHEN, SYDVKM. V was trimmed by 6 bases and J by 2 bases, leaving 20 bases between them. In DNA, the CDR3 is TGTGCCAGCAGACTCGCGACAGGAAATGCAGCCTACGAGCAGTACTTC. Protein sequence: CASRLATGNAAYEQYF.

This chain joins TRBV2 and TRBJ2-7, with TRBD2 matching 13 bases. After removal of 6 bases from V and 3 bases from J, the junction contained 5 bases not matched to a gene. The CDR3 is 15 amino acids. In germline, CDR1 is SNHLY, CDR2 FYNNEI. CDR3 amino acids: CASRPGLAGVYEQYF. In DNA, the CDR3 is TGTGCCAGCAGGCCCGGACTAGCGGGAGTCTACGAGCAGTACTTC. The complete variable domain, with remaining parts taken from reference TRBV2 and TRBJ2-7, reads EPEVTQTPSHQVTQMGQEVILRCVPISNHLYFYWYRQILGQKVEFLVSFYNNEISEKSEIFDDQFSVERPDGSNFTLKIRSTKLEDSAMYFCASRPGLAGVYEQYFGPGTRLTVT.

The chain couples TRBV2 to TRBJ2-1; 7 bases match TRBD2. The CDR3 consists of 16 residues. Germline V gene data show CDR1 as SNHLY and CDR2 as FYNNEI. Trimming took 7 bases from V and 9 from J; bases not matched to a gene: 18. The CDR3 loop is CASKSRMREGRPEQFF. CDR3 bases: TGTGCCAGCAAGTCCCGTATGAGGGAGGGCCGACCTGAGCAGTTCTTC. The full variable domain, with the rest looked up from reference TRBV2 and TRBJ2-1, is EPEVTQTPSHQVTQMGQEVILRCVPISNHLYFYWYRQILGQKVEFLVSFYNNEISEKSEIFDDQFSVERPDGSNFTLKIRSTKLEDSAMYFCASKSRMREGRPEQFFGPGTRLTVL.

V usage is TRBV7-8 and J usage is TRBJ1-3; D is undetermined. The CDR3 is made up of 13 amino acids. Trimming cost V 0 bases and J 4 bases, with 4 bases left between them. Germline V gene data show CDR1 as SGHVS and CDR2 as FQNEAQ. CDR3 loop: CASSLAQGNTIYF. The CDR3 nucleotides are TGTGCCAGCAGCTTAGCGCAGGGAAACACCATATATTTT.

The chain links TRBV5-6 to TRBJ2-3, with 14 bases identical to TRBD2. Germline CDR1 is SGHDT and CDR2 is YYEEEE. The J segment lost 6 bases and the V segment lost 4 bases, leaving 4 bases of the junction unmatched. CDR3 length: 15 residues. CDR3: CASSTGTSGSDTQYF. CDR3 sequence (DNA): TGTGCCAGCAGCACCGGGACTAGCGGGAGCGATACGCAGTATTTT.

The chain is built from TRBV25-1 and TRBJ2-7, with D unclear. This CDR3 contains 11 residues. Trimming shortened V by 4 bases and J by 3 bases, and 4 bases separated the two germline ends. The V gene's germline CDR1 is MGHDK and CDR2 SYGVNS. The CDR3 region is CASSGDYEQYF. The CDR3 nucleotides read TGTGCCAGCAGTGGGGACTACGAGCAGTACTTC.

CDR3: CASTGTGILGGYTF. CDR3 DNA: TGTGCCAGCACAGGGACAGGGATTCTTGGGGGCTACACCTTC. The chain combines TRBV2 with TRBJ1-2; 9 bases are a match to TRBD1. Germline CDR1 SNHLY, CDR2 FYNNEI. The CDR3 sequence is 14 residues long. V lost 7 bases to trimming and J lost 8 bases; unmatched junction nucleotides: 11.

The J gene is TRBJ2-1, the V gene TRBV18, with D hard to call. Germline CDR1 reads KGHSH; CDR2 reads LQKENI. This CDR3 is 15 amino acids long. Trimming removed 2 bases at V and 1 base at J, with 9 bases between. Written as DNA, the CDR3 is TGTGCCAGCTCACCAGTGAAGATTTCCTACAATGAGCAGTTCTTC. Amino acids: CASSPVKISYNEQFF.

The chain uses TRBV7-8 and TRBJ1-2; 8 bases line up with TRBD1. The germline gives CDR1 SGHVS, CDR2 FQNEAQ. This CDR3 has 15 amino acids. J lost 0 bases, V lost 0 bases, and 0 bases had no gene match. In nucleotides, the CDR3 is TGTGCCAGCAGCTTAGCGGGACAGGCTAACTATGGCTACACCTTC. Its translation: CASSLAGQANYGYTF.